One T cell receptor beta chain is described in this entry. This CDR3 spans 16 amino acids. J lost 6 bases, V lost 1 base, and 4 bases had no gene match. Germline assignment: CDR1 SGHTA and CDR2 FQGNSA. Diagnosis of hyperthyroidism was new in patients aged 18 to 65, and its duration was under 2 months. Researchers barred patients who had uncontrolled infection, other autoimmune disease, pregnancy or lactation. Researchers amplified the TCR beta CDR3 regions from RNA transcripts. The TCR CDR3 was amplified in a first-round RT-PCR using the HTBI primer set. MiXCR, run by TCRdb on the multiplex PCR reads, gives a single entry per CDR3 protein. The sample carries about 560,000 distinct CDR3 sequences, roughly 50% recorded once. The source of the sample is a study of T cells in Graves' hyperthyroidism and ophthalmopathy.

What was sequenced was peripheral blood or thyroid tissue (not recorded which). This rearrangement joins TRBV7-2 to TRBJ2-2, with 11 positions matching TRBD1. This TCR derives from a woman under 30 with Graves' hyperthyroidism. The CDR3 loop reads CASSLEGTGGPGELFF. CDR3 bases: TGTGCCAGCAGCTTAGAGGGGACAGGGGGTCCCGGGGAGCTGTTTTTT. The whole variable domain, filled in from reference TRBV7-2 and TRBJ2-2, reads GAGVSQSPSNKVTEKGKDVELRCDPISGHTALYWYRQSLGQGLEFLIYFQGNSAPDKSGLPSDRFSAERTGGSVSTLTIQRTQQEDSAVYLCASSLEGTGGPGELFFGEGSRLTVL.